Sequencing of this T cell receptor beta chain was carried out in a study of regulatory T cells in long-lasting Graves disease (dated by TCRdb to the early 2020s). Regarding the complete study: Antithyroid drugs had been taken for less than 3 months by newly diagnosed Graves' disease patients. The study was registered as a clinical trial and conducted in China. Patients with persistent Graves' disease were compared with patients with newly diagnosed Graves' disease using TCR sequencing and RNA sequencing of peripheral blood. TCR sequencing covered roughly 13 persistent and around 20 newly diagnosed Graves' disease patients, around 35 samples in total.

Interpreted using the paper, the time point label stands for: newly diagnosed GD, antithyroid drugs for less than 3 months. For both TCR sequencing and RNA sequencing, RNA was extracted from PBMCs in TRIzol. The diagnosis of Graves' disease followed American Thyroid Association guidelines. Patients for the study were recruited at an endocrinology department in Xi'an, China. Each patient gave around 9.2 milliliters of peripheral blood, collected in an EDTA anticoagulant tube. PBMCs were isolated by Ficoll Paque Plus density gradient separation without further T cell sorting. RNA quality was checked with an Agilent 2100 Bioanalyzer and agarose gel, and concentration with a NanoDrop 2000. What the authors observed across the whole study: As a limitation, the authors acknowledged that the small sample size may reduce accuracy. Peripheral blood alone was examined, since thyroid tissue, which constituted the primary lesion, could not be accessed. Sequencing and analysis were restricted to the TCR beta chain. A larger number of public clonotypes was shared among persistent patients (approximately 2,600) than among newly diagnosed patients (approximately 930). Compared with newly diagnosed patients, persistent Graves' disease patients had lower TCR Shannon entropy and fewer highly expanded clones, which suggests clonal expansion. Persistent disease showed preferential use of TRBV28, TRBJ1-2 and TRBJ2-5, whereas newly diagnosed disease favored TRBV20-1 and TRBJ2-1.

V is shortened by 4 bases, J by 2 bases, and the region joining them spans 8 bases. The CDR3 sequence holds 13 residues, the cysteine and phenylalanine included. Only the CDR3 portion is preserved as DNA: 39 bases, with reading frame beginning at the first base. The germline V gene encodes CDR1 MDHEN and CDR2 SYDVKM. This clonotype occurred many times. Its antigen specificity is not known. No quality values exist for individual bases; no much larger clone is one base distant. The library was obtained by multiplex PCR. Sequencing instrument: Illumina HiSeq 4000. CDR3 regions were amplified by Arm-PCR with iRepertoire HTBI primers to construct TCR beta libraries. PCR products were gel purified before sequencing. On the authors' methods: A total of fewer than 65 TRBV and 14 TRBJ segments were identified across samples and were used for gene usage analysis of CDR3 amino acid clonotypes. Filtered high-quality paired reads were merged into contigs using COPE and FqMerger. BLAST was used to align contigs to the IMGT TRBV, TRBD and TRBJ reference genes, and CDR3 was defined following IMGT. Any clonotype with a frequency above 0.1% was classified as a highly expanded clone. Shannon entropy served as the measure of repertoire diversity, while the Gini coefficient captured V-J evenness. Public clonotypes were defined as clonotypes shared by more than one individual. TCRdb took the public reads, trimmed them with fastp at Q25, ran MiXCR for clone calling and kept in-frame beta chains. Each CDR3 protein appears once, grouped with its most common genes and DNA. These V and J calls rely on TCRdb rather than the paper's analysis. For this sample the table gives 200,000 to 250,000 distinct CDR3 sequences, of which around 20% were detected only once. The biggest ten clones account for roughly 12% of the sample.

These data also featured in a second study, about T cells in Graves' hyperthyroidism and ophthalmopathy. The second source states: Stable Graves' hyperthyroidism was defined as the absence of progression to ophthalmopathy over 18 months of follow-up. Hyperthyroidism patients were aged 18 to 65 years and newly diagnosed, with disease duration of less than 2 months. Patients with uncontrolled infections, other autoimmune diseases, pregnancy or lactation were excluded. Diagnoses were established on the basis of clinical symptoms, serum thyroxine and TRAb, thyroid ultrasound, and orbital computed tomography. The TCR CDR3 was subjected to a first round of RT-PCR using the HTBI primer set and the Qiagen OneStep RT-PCR kit. Most expanded thyroid clonotypes (frequency above 0.001) were also detected in blood, suggesting blood repertoires may reflect thyroid immune responses. A model built on a 13 V-J signature distinguished ophthalmopathy from stable hyperthyroidism, reaching about 88% sensitivity and 81% to 83% specificity in cross-validation and 80%/75% in testing. In validation, the model predicted progression to ophthalmopathy a median of approximately 6.6 months before onset, with roughly 68% sensitivity and 72.22% specificity. TCR V-J signatures able to tell the groups apart were searched for in a discovery cohort of approximately 95 patients, of whom under 45 had Graves' ophthalmopathy and around 58 had stable Graves' hyperthyroidism. An independent validation cohort of fewer than 20 hyperthyroidism patients and approximately 15 patients who later progressed to ophthalmopathy tested prospective prediction of ophthalmopathy. The roughly 100 discovery patients were randomly divided into training and test sets at a 7:3 ratio. In addition, the study compared T-cell repertoires in thyroid tissue and in blood from roughly 6 Graves' hyperthyroidism patients. Following sampling, methimazole starting at 30 mg daily was given to hyperthyroidism patients, and high-dose intravenous methylprednisolone was given to ophthalmopathy patients. Libraries were constructed in a second round of multiplex PCR, after which size selection and purification were performed. The libraries were sequenced on an Illumina HiSeq2000 using paired-end 100 bp reads. SOAPnuke was used to process the raw data, removing reads that contained adapters or uncalled bases, had a mean Phred below 15, or lacked an exact match to the constant primer or identifier. COPE v1.2.5 was used to merge the high-quality paired reads, and each unique nucleotide sequence was defined as a clonotype. Clonotypes were aligned to IMGT TRBV, TRBD and TRBJ reference segments using MiTCR v1.1. Analysis was restricted to V-J combinations with a frequency above 0.0001, which covered roughly 99% of repertoires. The TCS score was defined as F50 (clonal expansion) divided by E x V (chaos), with BLOSUM62-based TCRdist calculated between CDR3 peptides within each V-J. Welch's t-statistics and random forest reduced approximately 520 V-J features to fewer than 15, which were used in a naive Bayes classifier (R e1071). No statistical method was used to fix the sample size in advance, and group allocation was not hidden from the investigators. The paper describes TCR Vbeta CDR3 sequencing of fewer than 150 peripheral blood samples, made up of 43 ophthalmopathy patients, some 80 hyperthyroidism patients and roughly 17 progressor patients.

This clonotype was obtained from a young woman with Graves disease. Donor details come from another sample of the same person, matched by shared clones. The sample here was peripheral blood mononuclear cells (PBMCs), taken at new diagnosis, from a patient treated with antithyroid drugs. The receptor chain draws on TRBV28 and TRBJ2-5; the D gene remains uncertain. In nucleotide form, the sequence is TGTGCCAGCAGTTCCGTAGGGCAAGAGACCCAGTACTTC. It specifies CASSSVGQETQYF.